These 5 T cell receptor beta chains originate from one sample sequenced in a study of cytomegalovirus exposure and HLA in healthy donors (dated by TCRdb to 2015 to 2018). The library was prepared using the immunoSEQ multiplex PCR assay. The multiplex PCR relied on a mix of 60 forward primers for TCR Vbeta segments and 13 reverse primers for TCR Jbeta segments. The immuneACCESS repertoire file appears here via TCRdb, limited to in-frame rearrangements. These files lack a portion of the clones; in checked studies, under half of the deficit traces to unresolved V genes, and the cause of the others is not known. The sample table shows approximately 120,000 clones, and around 73% are seen once. The ten largest clonotypes hold approximately 10% of the sample. Source material: PBMCs. These receptors were taken from a man aged 30 to 39 in good health and CMV-seropositive.

The rearrangement joins TRBV6-5 to TRBJ2-7; possible D gene TRBD1, 6 bases. The V gene's germline CDR1 is MNHEY and CDR2 SVGAGI. The CDR3 has 14 amino acids. Here the CDR3 DNA reads TGTTCGTCTTGGGGGCCGGGGAGCTCCTACGAGCAGTACTTC. As protein: CSSWGPGSSYEQYF.

The chain joins TRBV7-2 to TRBJ1-2, with 10 bases matching TRBD1. CDR1 and CDR2 (germline): SGHTA, FQGNSA. This CDR3 region has 15 residues. Trimming removed 5 bases from V and 5 bases from J; junction bases left unmatched: 8. The CDR3 DNA reads as TGTGCCAGCAGCCCCTCGGACAGGGGGTGGTATGGCTACACCTTC. It translates to CASSPSDRGWYGYTF.

The genes are TRBV11-3 and TRBJ2-1; D is uncertain. The CDR3 has 12 amino acids. Germline lookup yields CDR1 SGHNT and CDR2 YENEEA. V lost 4 bases and J lost 7, with 8 bases in between. CDR3 in amino acids: CASSSVRNEQFF. The CDR3, as DNA: TGTGCCAGCAGCTCGGTCAGGAATGAGCAGTTCTTC.

V is TRBV5-1 and J is TRBJ1-3, with D possibly being TRBD1 (5 bases). The CDR3 is made up of 14 amino acids. V shed 3 bases and J shed 7 bases, with 14 bases lying between them. Germline V gives CDR1 SGHRS, CDR2 YFSETQ. The CDR3: CASSSAAGSNTIYF. The CDR3 bases are TGCGCCAGCAGCTCCGCGGCAGGGTCCAACACCATATATTTT.

The chain links TRBV5-5 to TRBJ2-7; maybe TRBD1 (5 bases). Germline V CDR1 and CDR2: SGHKS, YYEKEE (reference sequence). The CDR3 contains 15 residues. Deletions cut 0 bases from V and 2 bases from J, with 12 bases between. The CDR3 loop is CASSLAPTAPYEQYF. CDR3 DNA sequence: TGTGCCAGCAGCTTGGCTCCGACAGCACCCTACGAGCAGTACTTC.